This TCR beta chain originates from a study of cytomegalovirus exposure and HLA in healthy donors. The CDR3 loop spans 14 amino acids. With V trimmed by 5 bases and J by 3 bases, 6 bases remained unmatched. Germline loops: CDR1 MDHEN, CDR2 SYDVKM. With 60 Vbeta and 13 Jbeta primers, the PCR was carried out. TCRdb keeps only in-frame clones here, not all; method: immunoSEQ multiplex PCR. The sample lists about 140,000 clones, approximately 71% occurring once. The chain recombines TRBV28 with TRBJ2-5, with 7 nucleotides matching TRBD2. The TCR originated in a woman aged 45-59 years in good health and CMV-seronegative. The sequenced sample consisted of PBMCs. CDR3 nucleotides: TGTGCCAGCAGTCGGTCGGGGGGAAAAGAGACCCAGTACTTC. This gives the protein CASSRSGGKETQYF.